This T cell receptor beta chain was profiled in a study of shared clonotypes between healthy human individuals (TCRdb year 2020). Broadly, across the study: The cohort included three men and a couple of women between 18 and 49 years of age. For each donor, CD4 naive and CD4 memory were each given three plates, CD8 naive was given two plates, and CD8 memory was given one plate. Libraries were prepared and TCR repertoires were sequenced by different laboratories using diverse techniques, in order to increase sequencing depth and limit assay-specific biases. To estimate repertoire size and how much clonotype sharing occurs between individuals, the study deeply sequenced the blood TCR repertoires of several healthy adults. Leukapheresis yielded between about 0.94 and 8.9 billion PBMCs per donor. The full study reports these points: Pairwise subsampling led to the expectation that sequencing depth would affect the degree of clonotype sharing among donors. Even with the large sequencing depth, rarefaction of the sorted-subset datasets indicated that sequencing was incomplete. Compared with non-shared clonotypes, the clonotypes found in all four sorted-subset donors had higher generation probabilities. Sampling was restricted to blood, and TCR repertoires in tissue are likely to differ from TCR repertoires in blood. Naive subsets generally had larger estimated clonotype richness than memory subsets. Across four donors, roughly 5.1% of naive CD4, approximately 3.6% of naive CD8, approximately 2.5% of memory CD4, and under 0.45% of memory CD8 clonotypes were shared. Because the study included only a small number of donors, the genetic and exposure-history diversity represented was limited.

TCR CDR3 regions were amplified from genomic DNA by multiplex PCR using the deep immunoSEQ assay. Genomic DNA extracted from each cell subset was distributed evenly over all wells of several immunoSEQ 96-well plates, and each plate served as one replicate. For sorted subsets, around 200 ng genomic DNA, equal to approximately 30,000 T cell genomes, was loaded into each replicate PCR. The purified libraries were quantified using a Qubit 3.0 fluorometer, sized with a Bioanalyzer 2100, and then quantified again using the KAPA Library Quantification kit. A separate single-read 150-cycle Illumina NextSeq 550 flow cell was used to sequence each immunoSEQ 96-well plate. On the authors' methods: Because the immunoSEQ output held only junctional sequences and lacked quality scores, the filtering could not match the filtering applied to full-length reads. To assign V/J genes and CDR3, sequences were annotated using PyIR, a Python wrapper for IgBLAST v1.9, with IMGT germline references. Reads were removed for weak V/J assignments (E-value above 1e-6), missing CDR3, stop codons, out-of-frame junctions, or ambiguous translated residues. V3J clonotypes were defined as sequences sharing the same inferred V gene, J gene, and CDR3 amino acid sequence. The percentage overlap between two repertoires was calculated by dividing the number of shared unique clonotypes by the size of the smaller repertoire. Richness of each repertoire was evaluated using RTK rarefaction, the Chao1 estimator, and Recon v2.1 estimates of unobserved clonotypes. Generation probabilities for all TCRbeta clonotypes obtained by the gDNA method from a handful of donors were computed using OLGA. TCRdb obtained this table from immuneACCESS and retained in-frame rearrangements with V and J assigned. These tables miss some clones; where compared with another copy, unresolved V genes account for less than half of the shortfall, and the remainder is unexplained. That table furnishes V, J and clone size, whereas the DNA furnished D and trimming. The sample table shows hundreds of thousands of clones, and around 97% are seen once. About 0.06% of the sample is taken by the ten largest.

Note on this clone: No cognate antigen has been identified for it. Nothing much larger sits one base from this clone, and base qualities are not available.

The CDR1 and CDR2 encoded by the germline V gene are MDHEN and SYDVKM. Trimmed from V: 4 bases; trimmed from J: 5 bases; junction bases lacking a gene match: 15. Spanning cysteine to phenylalanine, the CDR3 consists of 19 amino acids. The entry retains the CDR3 DNA only, 57 bases that are in frame from base 1. The donors were healthy, HIV-negative adults with no recently reported acute infections or vaccinations. Only Caucasian adults living in Nashville, Tennessee, USA were represented among the donors. CD4+ T cells were enriched by magnetic negative selection, after which naive cells were positively selected on CD45RA and the negative fraction was taken as the memory subset. After blood collection by leukapheresis, PBMCs were isolated using Ficoll-Histopaque density gradient centrifugation and then cryopreserved in the vapor phase of liquid nitrogen. Analytical flow cytometry was used to check the purity and quantity of each magnetically sorted T cell population. Genomic DNA was isolated from every sorted fraction and measured by UV absorbance on a Nanodrop 2000c.

In this chain, TRBV28 is recombined with TRBJ1-5; TRBD1 lines up with 12 middle nucleotides. This TCR came from a woman aged 25 to 39 in good health. Sequenced material: naive CD4+ T cells sorted from blood. The cell subset or site label for this specimen denotes: CD45RA+ positively selected. The nucleotide sequence is TGTGCCAGCAGTTCACAATTGGGACAGGGGGCGCCTGGGGATCAGCCCCAGCATTTT. Its translation reads: CASSSQLGQGAPGDQPQHF.